One sample yielded the 26 T cell receptor beta chains listed below, sequenced in a study of blood T cell repertoires in COVID-19. The repertoire was sequenced with immunoSEQ multiplex PCR; TCRdb's copy has only in-frame clones and lacks some. This table holds some 40,000 clones, more than 75% found once. Sample: peripheral blood. Source of these receptors: a man in his 70s with acute or convalescent COVID-19.

The chain has TRBV2 and TRBJ1-5; no firm D call. The CDR3 covers 12 residues. V lost 2 bases, J lost 4 bases, and 3 bases lay in between. Germline V gene data show CDR1 as SNHLY and CDR2 as FYNNEI. CDR3 in DNA: TGTGCCAGCAGTGAATCGAATCAGCCCCAGCATTTT. Translated: CASSESNQPQHF.

The chain carries TRBV19 and TRBJ1-2; 9 bases are a match to TRBD1. The germline V gene encodes CDR1 LNHDA and CDR2 SQIVND (reference sequence). The CDR3 contains 17 residues. V gave up 7 bases and J gave up 1 base; unmatched junction bases: 13. The CDR3 DNA sequence: TGTGCCAGTACCTCGATGGACAGGGGTCTTCTTAACTATGGCTACACCTTC. Residues: CASTSMDRGLLNYGYTF.

The CDR3 DNA is TGTGCCAGCAGAGGAGGGTGGTCGGCCCAAGAGACCCAGTACTTC. Residues: CASRGGWSAQETQYF. The chain has TRBV3-1 (or the pseudogene TRBV3-2) and TRBJ2-5; D possibly corresponds to TRBD2 (6 bases). The CDR3 spans 15 residues. With 6 bases removed from V and 1 base from J, the gap between germline ends came to 15 bases. Germline values: CDR1 LGHDT, CDR2 YNNKEL (reference sequence).

The chain has TRBV7-2 and TRBJ2-5, with 8 bases that match TRBD1. There are 11 residues in the CDR3. With V trimmed by 6 bases and J by 9 bases, 3 bases remained unmatched. Germline V lookup: CDR1 SGHTA, CDR2 FQGNSA. The CDR3 region is CASRQGESQYF. The DNA for the CDR3 is TGTGCCAGCAGACAGGGGGAGTCCCAGTACTTC.

The chain has TRBV6-5 and TRBJ1-5, with 8 bases lining up with TRBD1. From germline, CDR1 is MNHEY and CDR2 SVGAGI. The CDR3 is made up of 15 amino acids. J gave up 1 base and V 6 bases, and 5 bases lay outside the gene matches. The CDR3 reads CASSGQGLSNQPQHF. DNA of the CDR3: TGTGCCAGCAGCGGACAGGGTCTGAGCAATCAGCCCCAGCATTTT.

The chain combines TRBV11-2 with TRBJ1-2; TRBD1 matches 8 bases. Trimming cost V 6 bases and J 2 bases; bases outside gene matches: 5. Germline-derived CDR1 and CDR2 are SGHAT and FQNNGV. The CDR3 runs 14 residues. The CDR3 DNA reads TGTGCCAGCAGTCCCGGACAGGGCAACTATGGCTACACCTTC. Its protein is CASSPGQGNYGYTF.

V and J are TRBV19 and TRBJ2-1; maybe TRBD2 (6 bases). Germline CDR1 LNHDA, CDR2 SQIVND (reference sequence). The CDR3 is 16 residues long. The V and J ends lost 2 bases and 3 bases respectively, with 14 bases between them. CDR3 protein: CASSIRRGSGYNEQFF. The DNA for the CDR3 is TGTGCCAGTAGTATAAGGCGGGGAAGCGGCTACAATGAGCAGTTCTTC.

This sequence joins TRBV6-4 and TRBJ1-2, with 7 bases matching TRBD1. V was clipped by 5 bases and J by 7 bases; unmatched bases: 10. Germline loops: CDR1 MRHNA, CDR2 SNTAGT. CDR3 length: 14 amino acids. CDR3 region: CASSPTGWISGYTF. The CDR3 region has the DNA TGTGCCAGCAGTCCGACAGGGTGGATCTCTGGCTACACCTTC.

The gene calls are TRBV27 and TRBJ2-3; TRBD2 aligns across 9 bases. The CDR3 spans 15 residues. J lost 3 bases, V lost 3 bases, and 4 bases had no gene match. The germline V gene has CDR1 MNHEY and CDR2 SMNVEV (reference sequence). The CDR3 protein is CASSFLTSGTDTQYF. For the CDR3, the DNA is TGTGCCAGCAGTTTTTTGACTAGCGGTACAGATACGCAGTATTTT.

This chain links TRBV4-2 with TRBJ1-2; D uncertain. In germline, CDR1 is LGHNA, CDR2 YNFKEQ. This CDR3 region has 13 residues. V was clipped by 1 base and J by 4 bases, with 7 bases between them. The CDR3 sequence: CASSQGAVYGYTF. The CDR3 DNA follows: TGTGCCAGCAGCCAAGGGGCCGTCTATGGCTACACCTTC.

The rearrangement links TRBV19 to TRBJ1-2, with D uncertain. Trimming shortened V by 9 bases and J by 1 base, and 9 bases separated the two germline ends. The CDR3 is 12 residues long. In germline, CDR1 is LNHDA, CDR2 SQIVND (reference sequence). CDR3 DNA sequence: TGTGCCAGCCAAAATTTTAACTATGGCTACACCTTC. Its translation: CASQNFNYGYTF.

This chain uses TRBV5-4 with TRBJ1-1, with D possibly TRBD1 on 6 matching bases. Deletions cut 4 bases from V and 1 base from J, with 8 bases between. CDR3 length: 13 amino acids. Germline values: CDR1 SGHNT, CDR2 YYREEE (reference sequence). The CDR3 region has the DNA TGTGCCAGCAGCGTGGACAGGAACACTGAAGCTTTCTTT. Protein product: CASSVDRNTEAFF.

This CDR3 is CASSPTTGGERGYTF. In nucleotides, the CDR3 is TGTGCCAGCAGCCCTACAACAGGGGGGGAGCGTGGCTACACCTTC. The V and J genes are TRBV7-2 and TRBJ1-2, with TRBD1 matching 8 bases. The CDR3 covers 15 residues. Unmatched junction bases numbered 12, after V lost 5 bases and J lost 7 bases. From germline, CDR1 is SGHTA and CDR2 FQGNSA.

The chain combines TRBV9 with TRBJ2-1; 8 bases map to TRBD1. CDR3 length: 16 residues. The germline V gene has CDR1 SGDLS and CDR2 YYNGEE. V dropped 0 bases and J dropped 6; count of bases not matched to a gene: 8. CDR3 coding DNA: TGTGCCAGCAGCGTAGTTGGGACAGGAGTACCCAATGAGCAGTTCTTC. Encoded protein: CASSVVGTGVPNEQFF.

Written as DNA, the CDR3 is TGTGCCAGCAGCTTAAACAGCTACGAGCAGTACTTC. Its translation: CASSLNSYEQYF. The V gene is TRBV11-2, the J gene TRBJ2-7; no reliable D call. CDR3 length: 12 residues. The V end was cut by 2 bases, the J end by 3 bases, with 5 bases between. CDR1 is SGHAT, CDR2 FQNNGV, per germline. The full variable domain, with the rest looked up from reference TRBV11-2 and TRBJ2-7, is EAGVAQSPRYKIIEKRQSVAFWCNPISGHATLYWYQQILGQGPKLLIQFQNNGVVDDSQLPKDRFSAERLKGVDSTLKIQPAKLEDSAVYLCASSLNSYEQYFGPGTRLTVT.

The chain joins TRBV14 to TRBJ1-3; perhaps TRBD1 as D (6 bases). Germline-derived CDR1 and CDR2 are SGHDN and FVKESK. Trimming cost V 1 base and J 5 bases, with 15 bases left between them. The CDR3 totals 16 residues. The CDR3 nucleotides read TGTGCCAGCAGCCAAGCGGTACGGACAGCGAGAAACACCATATATTTT. It yields the protein CASSQAVRTARNTIYF.

The chain employs TRBV2 and TRBJ2-3; 8 bases are shared with TRBD2. The CDR3 is made up of 15 amino acids. Germline CDR1 reads SNHLY; CDR2 reads FYNNEI. The V segment lost 6 bases and the J segment 2 bases; nucleotides outside the gene matches: 7. The CDR3 loop reads CASSMRTSITDTQYF. DNA of the CDR3: TGTGCCAGCAGCATGAGGACTAGCATCACAGATACGCAGTATTTT.

V and J are TRBV7-2 and TRBJ2-7, with unresolved D. Per the germline V gene, CDR1 is SGHTA and CDR2 is FQGNSA. V lost 2 bases to trimming and J lost 3 bases, with 5 bases between them. The CDR3 loop spans 12 amino acids. The DNA of the CDR3 is TGTGCCAGCAGCTTATCCCACTACGAGCAGTACTTC. Amino acids: CASSLSHYEQYF.

The chain links TRBV24-1 to TRBJ2-5; 12 bases map to TRBD2. CDR1 and CDR2 (germline): KGHDR, SFDVKD. V shed 4 bases and J 4 bases; nucleotides not matched to a gene: 12. The CDR3 totals 18 residues. CDR3 residues: CATSDWRLAGELGETQYF. The CDR3 bases are TGTGCCACCAGTGACTGGAGACTAGCGGGGGAGTTAGGAGAGACCCAGTACTTC.

This clone was found once. The chain links TRBV5-1 to TRBJ2-1, with 8 bases lining up with TRBD2. CDR3 length: 16 amino acids. Germline V gene lookup returns CDR1 SGHRS and CDR2 YFSETQ. Germline trimming cut 0 bases from V and 8 bases from J; bases unmatched to any gene: 10. CDR3 DNA: TGCGCCAGCAGCTTGGATCCCACAGCGGGGGAGGATGAGCAGTTCTTC. It yields the protein CASSLDPTAGEDEQFF.

The chain uses TRBV14 and TRBJ1-6; D remains ambiguous. Germline loops: CDR1 SGHDN, CDR2 FVKESK. The CDR3 runs 16 residues. The V end lost 0 bases, the J end lost 8 bases, and 14 bases lay between the germline ends. DNA for the CDR3: TGTGCCAGCAGCCAAGATGGACGGAGGACCCATTCACCCCTCCACTTT. This gives the protein CASSQDGRRTHSPLHF.

This clone showed up just a few times. J is TRBJ1-1 and V is TRBV3-1 (or the pseudogene TRBV3-2), with 9 bases that match TRBD1. V trimming: 0 bases; J trimming: 9 bases; junction bases outside the gene matches: 5. This CDR3 comprises 14 residues. Germline assignment: CDR1 LGHDT and CDR2 YNNKEL (reference sequence). The CDR3 sequence is CASSQDYGTGKAFF. As DNA, the CDR3 is TGTGCCAGCAGCCAAGATTATGGGACAGGGAAAGCTTTCTTT.

The V gene is TRBV18, the J gene TRBJ2-1, with D uncertain. CDR1 KGHSH and CDR2 LQKENI come from the germline V gene. Trimming shortened V by 5 bases and J by 9 bases, and 14 bases separated the two germline ends. This CDR3 is 13 amino acids long. CDR3 DNA: TGTGCCAGCTCAGACCGACAATCAAGTGAGCAGTTCTTC. Amino acid sequence: CASSDRQSSEQFF.

This sequence joins TRBV18 and TRBJ1-1; D may be TRBD1 (5 bases). There are 14 residues in the CDR3. With 6 bases removed from V and 2 bases from J, the gap between germline ends came to 13 bases. The germline gives CDR1 KGHSH, CDR2 LQKENI. CDR3 loop: CASSLQESNTEAFF. The DNA of the CDR3 is TGTGCCAGCTCTTTACAGGAAAGTAACACTGAAGCTTTCTTT.

This chain links TRBV5-1 with TRBJ2-5; D might be TRBD1 (6 bases). Germline CDR1 and CDR2: SGHRS and YFSETQ. The CDR3 is 15 amino acids. V was shortened by 9 bases and J by 4 bases, with 22 bases between the two germline ends. This chain's CDR3 is CATSAGPRTAETQYF. CDR3 bases: TGCGCCACCTCCGCCGGTCCTCGGACAGCAGAGACCCAGTACTTC.

The rearrangement joins TRBV2 to TRBJ1-5, with D perhaps matching TRBD1 (6 bases). The length of the CDR3 is 14 residues. The V end lost 4 bases, the J end lost 0 bases, and 7 bases lay between the germline ends. Germline assignment: CDR1 SNHLY and CDR2 FYNNEI. The CDR3 spells CASSAGASNQPQHF. In nucleotides, the CDR3 is TGTGCCAGCAGTGCAGGGGCTAGCAATCAGCCCCAGCATTTT.